This passage covers 11 T cell receptor beta chains from one sample sequenced in a study of blood T cell repertoires in COVID-19. Measured with immunoSEQ multiplex PCR; TCRdb has only the in-frame clones, and not every one. The sample has 150,000 or so clones; 75% to 90% are singletons. The sequencing input was peripheral blood. The receptors come from a man aged 55-75 years with active or convalescent COVID-19.

The V gene is TRBV6-5, the J gene TRBJ1-1; 7 positions agree with TRBD1. J was trimmed by 11 bases and V by 4 bases; bases with no gene match: 13. This CDR3 spans 14 amino acids. Germline loops: CDR1 MNHEY, CDR2 SVGAGI. CDR3 in DNA: TGTGCCAGCAGTTCAATTTCTAGGGGGCAGTTCGCTTTCTTT. Translating gives CASSSISRGQFAFF.

The rearrangement joins TRBV21-1 to TRBJ2-3; TRBD2, the table's D call, was not compared with the DNA. TRBV21-1 is a pseudogene segment. The CDR3 spans 19 residues. CDR3 in DNA: TGTGCCAGCAGCTCCCAACTCCGGGGGACTAGCGGGAAGGAGGATACGCAGTATTTT. Protein sequence: CASSSQLRGTSGKEDTQYF.

The chain joins TRBV6-6 to TRBJ1-2; TRBD1 is a possible D gene (5 bases). Looked up from germline, CDR1 is MNHNY and CDR2 is SVGAGI (reference sequence). The CDR3 totals 14 residues. Trimming took 6 bases from V and 2 from J, leaving 13 bases between them. CDR3 sequence reads: CASRRGELNYGYTF. CDR3 nucleotides: TGTGCCAGCAGACGGGGGGAATTAAACTATGGCTACACCTTC.

The chain carries TRBV5-1 and TRBJ2-1, with 7 bases fitting TRBD1. Germline V lookup: CDR1 SGHRS, CDR2 YFSETQ. This CDR3 comprises 18 residues. The ends lost 0 bases at V and 9 bases at J; junction bases unmatched: 18. The CDR3 DNA reads as TGCGCCAGCAGCTTGGCCTCTATAGGGGGCCCCCGGTATGGTGAGCAGTTCTTC. This gives the protein CASSLASIGGPRYGEQFF.

The chain combines TRBV18 with TRBJ2-7; D perhaps matches TRBD2 (6 bases). The CDR3 is 13 residues long. V lost 3 bases and J 9 bases, leaving 15 bases between the germline ends. Germline CDR1 and CDR2: KGHSH and LQKENI. The CDR3 loop reads CASSPRRGEAQYF. As DNA, the CDR3 is TGTGCCAGCTCACCGCGGAGAGGGGAGGCGCAGTACTTC.

The J gene is TRBJ2-7, the V gene TRBV5-4; 10 nucleotides match TRBD2. The V gene end was trimmed by 4 bases and the J gene end by 7 bases; junction bases not matched to a gene: 8. CDR3 length: 14 residues. Germline CDR1 and CDR2: SGHNT and YYREEE (reference sequence). CDR3 coding DNA: TGTGCCAGCAGCGCCGCTAGCGGGAGAAAAGAGCAGTACTTC. Translated, it gives CASSAASGRKEQYF. The whole variable domain, filled in from reference TRBV5-4 and TRBJ2-7, reads ETGVTQSPTHLIKTRGQQVTLRCSSQSGHNTVSWYQQALGQGPQFIFQYYREEENGRGNFPPRFSGLQFPNYSSELNVNALELDDSALYLCASSAASGRKEQYFGPGTRLTVT.

The chain recombines TRBV10-3 with TRBJ1-5, with D possibly TRBD1 on 5 matching bases. CDR1 is ENHRY, CDR2 SYGVKD, per germline. The V end was cut by 0 bases, the J end by 5 bases, with 8 bases between. The CDR3 length is 14 residues. CDR3 residues: CAISESGGDQPQHF. CDR3 bases: TGTGCCATCAGTGAGTCGGGGGGGGATCAGCCCCAGCATTTT.

The J gene is TRBJ1-1, the V gene TRBV14; D is perhaps TRBD1 (5 bases). V lost 1 base and J lost 4, with 10 bases in between. CDR3 length: 14 residues. CDR1 is SGHDN, CDR2 FVKESK, per germline. CDR3 in DNA: TGTGCCAGCAGCCAAGCGAGGGGAGGCACTGAAGCTTTCTTT. This gives the protein CASSQARGGTEAFF.

The chain employs TRBV5-4 and TRBJ2-7, with D tentatively TRBD1 (6 bases). Germline V gene lookup returns CDR1 SGHNT and CDR2 YYREEE (reference sequence). The CDR3 is made up of 13 amino acids. Trimming left V 0 bases short and J 8 bases short, with 12 bases between. The CDR3 nucleotides read TGTGCCAGCAGCTTGGGACAGGATAGAAAGCAGTACTTC. Protein product: CASSLGQDRKQYF.

The chain links TRBV25-1 to TRBJ1-3, with TRBD1 matching 7 bases. The germline V gene encodes CDR1 MGHDK and CDR2 SYGVNS. The CDR3 consists of 15 residues. Unmatched junction bases numbered 2, after V lost 3 bases and J lost 0 bases. CDR3 region: CASSETGISGNTIYF. The CDR3 bases are TGTGCCAGCAGTGAGACAGGGATCTCTGGAAACACCATATATTTT.

This rearrangement joins TRBV2 to TRBJ2-2; TRBD2 agrees at 9 bases. CDR3 length: 15 residues. Per the germline V gene, CDR1 is SNHLY and CDR2 is FYNNEI. Trimming at V came to 7 bases and at J to 0 bases, leaving 3 bases not matched to a gene. Here the CDR3 DNA reads TGTGCCAGCAAGAGACTAGCGGCGAACACCGGGGAGCTGTTTTTT. This translates into CASKRLAANTGELFF.